This entry describes one T cell receptor beta chain. Its antigen is currently unknown. The data were obtained in a study of beta chain features in type 1 diabetes. Findings of the study overall: Type 1 diabetes patients had TCRB CDR3s that were shorter (moderately but significantly so) in all four CD4+ subsets. VDJ junctions from patients with type 1 diabetes contained fewer insertions and more deletions.

By way of CD45RO/CCR7/CD25/CD127/CD95/CD27, the CD4+ regulatory, stem cell-like memory, central memory and naive cells were sorted. Looked up from germline, CDR1 is SGHVS and CDR2 is FNYEAQ. V lost 0 bases and J 6 bases, leaving 11 bases between the germline ends. The CDR3 contains 15 residues. Isolated RNA was reverse transcribed in full, so expressed TCRB transcripts were sequenced. Sequencing used immunoSEQ multiplex PCR; TCRdb keeps in-frame clones, though not all of them. The sample gives roughly 340,000 clones, less than 15% of which show up once; nearly 0.015% is in the top ten. The sequencing input was naive CD4+ T cells from blood. The rearrangement links TRBV7-6 to TRBJ2-2, with D possibly matching TRBD1 (5 bases). The clonotype originates from a woman in her late teens or twenties with type 1 diabetes. The CDR3 spells CASSLAGQRAGELFF. The DNA for the CDR3 is TGTGCCAGCAGCTTAGCGGGGCAAAGGGCCGGGGAGCTGTTTTTT.